This T cell receptor (beta chain) comes out of a study of blood T cell repertoires in COVID-19. Study-wide context: Sites in the United States, Italy and Spain provided acute and convalescent COVID-19 samples.

The CDR3 length is 13 residues. With 0 bases removed from V and 7 bases from J, the gap between germline ends came to 9 bases. Looked up from germline, CDR1 is GTSNPN and CDR2 is SVGIG (reference sequence). In the study's own analysis: Estimated nucleated cell counts came from reference gene primer amplification. The repertoire was sequenced with immunoSEQ multiplex PCR; TCRdb's copy has only in-frame clones and lacks some. V, J and clone size derive from that table, while D and trimming were established from the DNA sequence. The repertoire includes 75,000 to 100,000 clones, around nine tenths of them detected once, and 15% sits in the top ten.

This TCR was sampled from a human donor in a cohort sampled during active COVID-19. The chain links TRBV30 to TRBJ1-4; D unresolved. Material: peripheral blood. DNA for the CDR3: TGTGCCTGGAGTGTTTTAAGAGGTGAAAAACTGTTTTTT. The encoded protein is CAWSVLRGEKLFF.